Reported below is one TCR beta chain. Its cognate antigen has yet to be identified. No base-level quality is on record; no much larger clone is a single base apart. This entry belongs to a study of blood T cell repertoires in COVID-19 (dated by TCRdb to the early 2020s). In terms of the full investigation: Samples covering the acute and convalescent phases of COVID-19 were provided by collaborators in the United States, Italy and Spain. The prospective study material was composed of cDNA or gDNA derived from T cells, B-cell-depleted T cells, or PBMCs. The dataset comprised deeply sampled blood TCRbeta repertoires from subjects exposed to, actively infected with, or recovered from COVID-19. The repertoires were released in a freely available public database intended as a resource for research on the immune response to SARS-CoV-2. The samples were drawn from two sources: the first 160 participants of the ongoing ImmuneRACE study, and 1,000 to 1,500 subjects contributed by 6 global collaborators. Sample metadata almost always included a de-identified subject ID, COVID-19 status, age in years and sex. Where HLA class I and class II types were available, the types were taken from metadata supplied by the sample provider, not from assay-based typing. The study at large found these results: How much clinical and demographic metadata was included differed by source and by participant, and the metadata was provided uncurated.

Trimming costs V 2 bases and J 3 bases, and their ends lie 10 bases apart. CDR3 length: 15 amino acids, cysteine to phenylalanine. Kept here is only the CDR3 DNA, which spans 45 bases and is read in frame from base 1. CDR1 and CDR2, per the germline V gene, are MDHEN and SYDVKM. TCRbeta CDR3 regions were amplified from genomic DNA by means of the immunoSEQ Assay, a bias-controlled multiplex PCR. Regarding the original processing steps: Nucleated cell counts per sample were estimated from amplification of reference gene primers within the assay. Sequence reads were collapsed and filtered to measure the absolute abundance of every unique TCRbeta CDR3 rearrangement. For each sample, productive Simpson clonality was calculated as the square root of Simpson's diversity index across productive rearrangements. TCRdb provides this immuneACCESS table in a form limited to in-frame rearrangements. Some clones are lacking; in checked studies, under half of them reflect an unresolved V gene, and why the rest are absent is not known. The DNA was the basis for D and trimming; V, J and clone size are from that table. The sample has 290,000 or so clones on record, approximately 90% of them singletons. The top ten hold 0.9% to 1.2% of the sample.

Participants in the prospective study were enrolled through a virtual design, were aged 18 to 89 years, and lived in 20 to 30 United States geographic areas. To assign participants to cohorts, the prospective study relied on clinical history that participants themselves reported in a screening survey and a study questionnaire. For ImmuneRACE Cohort 3, a participant was defined as recovered based on two consecutive negative NP/OP PCR tests, clearance by a healthcare professional, or resolution of symptoms. Each participant in the prospective study had whole blood, serum and a nasopharyngeal or oropharyngeal swab collected by mobile phlebotomists. Additional blood draws and questionnaires over an approximately two-month period could optionally be provided by prospective study participants. Blood samples from the prospective study were shipped frozen or at room temperature prior to DNA extraction.

The sequence was collected from a woman aged 30 to 39 who had recovered from COVID-19. Sample: PBMCs or T cells enriched from blood (not recorded which). The chain couples TRBV28 to TRBJ1-4; TRBD1 is possibly the D segment (5 matching bases). In nucleotide form, the sequence is TGTGCCAGCAGTTTAGCGACAGAGGCTAATGAAAAACTGTTTTTT. Its coded protein is CASSLATEANEKLFF.